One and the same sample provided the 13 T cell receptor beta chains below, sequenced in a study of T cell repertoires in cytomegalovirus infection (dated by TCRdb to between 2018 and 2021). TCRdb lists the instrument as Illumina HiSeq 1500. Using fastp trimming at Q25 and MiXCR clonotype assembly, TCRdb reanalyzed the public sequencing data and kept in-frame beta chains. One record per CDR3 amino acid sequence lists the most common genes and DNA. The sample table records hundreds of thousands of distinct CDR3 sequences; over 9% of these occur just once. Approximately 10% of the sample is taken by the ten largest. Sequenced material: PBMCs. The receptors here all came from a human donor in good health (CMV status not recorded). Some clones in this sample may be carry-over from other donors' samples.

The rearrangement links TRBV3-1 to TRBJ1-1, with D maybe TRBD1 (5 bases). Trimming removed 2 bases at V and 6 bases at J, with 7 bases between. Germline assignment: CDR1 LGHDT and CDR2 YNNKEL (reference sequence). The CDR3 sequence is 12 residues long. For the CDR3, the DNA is TGTGCCAGCAGCCAATCAGGGCCTGAAGCTTTCTTT. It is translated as CASSQSGPEAFF.

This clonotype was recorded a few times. As DNA, the CDR3 is TGTGCCTGGAGTGTAGGGGGAAGCGGGGAGCTGTTTTTT. This sequence encodes CAWSVGGSGELFF. The chain recombines TRBV30 with TRBJ2-2, with a possible D match to TRBD1 (6 bases). V was pared by 0 bases and J by 7 bases, with 9 bases between. The CDR3 length is 13 residues. Germline V gives CDR1 GTSNPN, CDR2 SVGIG (reference sequence). Looking up the rest from reference TRBV30 and TRBJ2-2 gives the full variable domain: SQTIHQWPATLVQPVGSPLSLECTVEGTSNPNLYWYRQAAGRGLQLLFYSVGIGQISSEVPQNLSASRPQDRQFILSSKKLLLSDSGFYLCAWSVGGSGELFFGEGSRLTVL.

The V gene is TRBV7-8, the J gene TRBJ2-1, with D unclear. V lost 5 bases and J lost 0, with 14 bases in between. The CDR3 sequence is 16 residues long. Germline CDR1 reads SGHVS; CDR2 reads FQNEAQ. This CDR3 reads CASSIRSASSYNEQFF. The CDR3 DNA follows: TGTGCCAGCAGCATCCGGTCGGCCAGCTCCTACAATGAGCAGTTCTTC. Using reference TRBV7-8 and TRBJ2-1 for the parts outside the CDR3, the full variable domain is GAGVSQSPRYKVAKRGQDVALRCDPISGHVSLFWYQQALGQGPEFLTYFQNEAQLDKSGLPSDRFFAERPEGSVSTLKIQRTQQEDSAVYLCASSIRSASSYNEQFFGPGTRLTVL.

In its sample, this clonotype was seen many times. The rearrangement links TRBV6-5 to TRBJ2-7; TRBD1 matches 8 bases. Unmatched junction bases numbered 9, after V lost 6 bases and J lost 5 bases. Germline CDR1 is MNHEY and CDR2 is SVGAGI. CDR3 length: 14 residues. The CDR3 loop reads CASSTPTGVHEQYF. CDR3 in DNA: TGTGCCAGCAGCACCCCGACAGGGGTCCACGAGCAGTACTTC.

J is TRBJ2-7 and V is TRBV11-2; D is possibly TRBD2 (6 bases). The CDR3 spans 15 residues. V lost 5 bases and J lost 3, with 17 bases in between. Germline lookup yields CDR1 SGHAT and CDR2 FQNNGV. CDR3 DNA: TGTGCCAGCAGCCCCGGTGCGGGATTCGGCTACGAGCAGTACTTC. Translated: CASSPGAGFGYEQYF.

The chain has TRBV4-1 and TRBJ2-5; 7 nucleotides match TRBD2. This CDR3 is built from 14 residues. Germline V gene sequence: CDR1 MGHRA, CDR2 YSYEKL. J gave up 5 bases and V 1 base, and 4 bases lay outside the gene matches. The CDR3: CASSQVAGVETQYF. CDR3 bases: TGCGCCAGCAGCCAAGTGGCGGGGGTGGAGACCCAGTACTTC.

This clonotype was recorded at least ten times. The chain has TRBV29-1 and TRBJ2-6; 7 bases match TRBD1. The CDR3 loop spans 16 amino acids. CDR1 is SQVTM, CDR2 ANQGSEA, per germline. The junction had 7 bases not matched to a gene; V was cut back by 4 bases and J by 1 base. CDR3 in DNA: TGCAGCGTTGGAGACAGGGTGGGATCTGGGGCCAACGTCCTGACTTTC. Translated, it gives CSVGDRVGSGANVLTF.

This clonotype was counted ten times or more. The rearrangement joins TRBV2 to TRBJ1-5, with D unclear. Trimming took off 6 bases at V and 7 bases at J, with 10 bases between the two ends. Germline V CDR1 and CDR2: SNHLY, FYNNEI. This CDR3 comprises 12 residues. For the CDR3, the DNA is TGTGCCAGCAGGGAGGGTCGACAGCCCCAGCATTTT. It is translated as CASREGRQPQHF.

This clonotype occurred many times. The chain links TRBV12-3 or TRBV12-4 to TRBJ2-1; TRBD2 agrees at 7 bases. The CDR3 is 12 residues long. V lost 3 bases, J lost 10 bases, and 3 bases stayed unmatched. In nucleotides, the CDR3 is TGTGCCAGCAGTTTTTGGCGGGGGGAGCAGTTCTTC. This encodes CASSFWRGEQFF.

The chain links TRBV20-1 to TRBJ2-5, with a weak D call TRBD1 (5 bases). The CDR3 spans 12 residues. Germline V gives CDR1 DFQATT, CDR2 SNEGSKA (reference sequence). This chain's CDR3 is CSARPTEETQYF. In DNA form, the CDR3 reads TGCAGCGCACGACCGACAGAAGAGACCCAGTACTTC.

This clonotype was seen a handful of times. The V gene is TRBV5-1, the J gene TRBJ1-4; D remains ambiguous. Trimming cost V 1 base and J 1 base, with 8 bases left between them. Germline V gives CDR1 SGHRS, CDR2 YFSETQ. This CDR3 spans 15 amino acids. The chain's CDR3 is CASSLTGETNEKLFF. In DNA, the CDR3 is TGCGCCAGCAGCTTGACCGGCGAAACTAATGAAAAACTGTTTTTT.

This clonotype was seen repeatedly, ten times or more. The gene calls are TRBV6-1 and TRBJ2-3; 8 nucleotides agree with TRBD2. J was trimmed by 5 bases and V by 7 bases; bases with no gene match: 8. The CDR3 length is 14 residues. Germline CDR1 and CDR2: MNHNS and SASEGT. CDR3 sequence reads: CASMTAGGQDTQYF. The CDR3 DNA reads TGTGCCAGCATGACCGCGGGGGGTCAAGATACGCAGTATTTT.

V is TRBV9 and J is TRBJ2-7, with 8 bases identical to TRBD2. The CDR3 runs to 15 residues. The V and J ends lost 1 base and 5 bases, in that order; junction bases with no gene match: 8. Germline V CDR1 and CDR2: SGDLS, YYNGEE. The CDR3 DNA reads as TGTGCCAGCAGCGTAAGCGGGGGTTTGGGCGACGAGCAGTACTTC. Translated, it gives CASSVSGGLGDEQYF. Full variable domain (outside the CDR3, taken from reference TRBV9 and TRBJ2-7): DSGVTQTPKHLITATGQRVTLRCSPRSGDLSVYWYQQSLDQGLQFLIQYYNGEERAKGNILERFSAQQFPDLHSELNLSSLELGDSALYFCASSVSGGLGDEQYFGPGTRLTVT.